Listed below are T cell receptor beta chains from one sample, sequenced in a study of shared clonotypes between healthy human individuals. Profiling relied on immunoSEQ multiplex PCR, and the TCRdb table lists in-frame clones only, not all of them. The sample yields millions of clones, just over 90% seen once. What was sequenced was naive CD8+ T cells from PBMCs. All receptors derive from a man aged 18 to 30 in good health. Some clones in this sample may be carry-over from other donors' samples. Both conserved end residues are part of each CDR3. Each record gives: V gene, J gene, D gene, clone size, CDR3 DNA, CDR3 protein. D genes are given only for firm matches. Some rows mark clone size as missing; the rest say once, few, many or name a class of expanded clone.

TRBV4-2	TRBJ2-7	.	once	TGTGCCAGCAGCTCGGCCGGAGGGGGGCTGAACGAGCAGTACTTC	CASSSAGGGLNEQYF
TRBV18	TRBJ2-1	.	.	TGTGCCAGCTCACCTGAACTAATAAGGACATACTCCTACAATGAGCAGTTCTTC	CASSPELIRTYSYNEQFF
TRBV7-9	TRBJ1-6	.	.	TGTGCCAGCAGCGATGGGGCTTTGTATTCACCCCTCCACTTT	CASSDGALYSPLHF
TRBV27	TRBJ1-1	TRBD1	.	TGTGCCAGCAGTTCACAGGGGGCGGTTGAAGCTTTCTTT	CASSSQGAVEAFF
TRBV7-2	TRBJ1-1	.	.	TGTGCCAGCAGCCCATGGGACGGCTCTTTGGACACTGAAGCTTTCTTT	CASSPWDGSLDTEAFF
TRBV11-3	TRBJ2-1	TRBD2	.	TGTGCCAGCAGCTGGACTAGCGGTTCCTACAATGAGCAGTTCTTC	CASSWTSGSYNEQFF
TRBV11-1	TRBJ2-3	TRBD2	.	TGTGCCAGCAGCTTACGACTAGCGGTCACAGATACGCAGTATTTT	CASSLRLAVTDTQYF
TRBV11-2	TRBJ2-1	.	once	TGTGCCAGCAGCTTAGGGTCTCTCGGCAATGAGCAGTTCTTC	CASSLGSLGNEQFF
TRBV2	TRBJ2-1	.	.	TGTGCCACCCTGGGACCCTACAATGAGCAGTTCTTC	CATLGPYNEQFF
TRBV11-2	TRBJ2-7	TRBD1	.	TGTGCCAGCAGTCATCGGGACAGCAACTACGAGCAGTACTTC	CASSHRDSNYEQYF
TRBV6-5	TRBJ2-7	TRBD1	.	TGTGCCAGCAGTTCGGGACAGGGGTTGGACGAGCAGTACTTC	CASSSGQGLDEQYF
TRBV5-8	TRBJ2-7	.	.	TGTGCCAGCAGCTTGGTACAGGGAGGAACCTACGAGCAGTACTTC	CASSLVQGGTYEQYF
TRBV15	TRBJ2-3	.	once	TGTGCCACCCAGACAGGTTGGGACTCAGATACGCAGTATTTT	CATQTGWDSDTQYF
TRBV6-5	TRBJ2-1	.	.	TGTGCCAGCAGTTACTCGAGCAATGAGCAGTTCTTC	CASSYSSNEQFF
TRBV5-1	TRBJ2-1	TRBD2	.	TGCGCCAGCAGCTTGGGGGAGGGAGGGGCCTACAATGAGCAGTTCTTC	CASSLGEGGAYNEQFF
TRBV4-1	TRBJ1-1	.	.	TGCGCCAGCAGCGTGAGGACGGCGAACACTGAAGCTTTCTTT	CASSVRTANTEAFF
TRBV14	TRBJ1-2	.	.	TGTGCCAGCAGCCAAGATCACTGGACATATGGCTACACCTTC	CASSQDHWTYGYTF
TRBV6-5	TRBJ2-2	.	.	TGTGCCAGCAGTTACTCGATGGGCAGACACACCGGGGAGCTGTTTTTT	CASSYSMGRHTGELFF
TRBV9	TRBJ2-1	.	.	TGTGCCAGCAGCGTAGGTGCTAGCGTCTACAATGAGCAGTTCTTC	CASSVGASVYNEQFF
TRBV7-9	TRBJ2-7	.	.	TGTGCCAGCAGCCCAGCCTACGAGCAGTACTTC	CASSPAYEQYF
TRBV9	TRBJ2-3	TRBD2	.	TGTGCCAGCAGCGCGATGGGGGGGTCTAGCACAGATACGCAGTATTTT	CASSAMGGSSTDTQYF
TRBV5-1	TRBJ2-5	TRBD2	.	TGCGCCAGCAGCTCACCGGGACTAGCTTGGGAGACCCAGTACTTC	CASSSPGLAWETQYF
TRBV19	TRBJ2-5	TRBD1	.	TGTGCCAGTAATACAGGGGCGTACCAAGAGACCCAGTACTTC	CASNTGAYQETQYF
TRBV9	TRBJ2-7	.	.	TGTGCCAGCAGCTTCCATCCCCAACCCTACGAGCAGTACTTC	CASSFHPQPYEQYF
TRBV7-9	TRBJ2-7	.	.	TGTGCCAGCAGCTTAGTTGGGGGTCACCTCTACGAGCAGTACTTC	CASSLVGGHLYEQYF
TRBV7-9	TRBJ2-5	.	.	TGTGCCAGCAGGGCGCAGGGAGCCGAGTACTTC	CASRAQGAEYF
TRBV28	TRBJ2-7	.	.	TGTGCCAGCACCACTAGGTTTCTCCTCGAGCAGTACTTC	CASTTRFLLEQYF
TRBV28	TRBJ2-7	.	.	TGTGCCAGCAGTCCAATCGGCGGGGACTACGAGCAGTACTTC	CASSPIGGDYEQYF
TRBV30	TRBJ1-3	.	.	.	CAWSVATGTLVF
TRBV18	TRBJ2-2	.	.	TGTGCCAGCTCACCGGAAAGGGCCTCCACCGGGGAGCTGTTTTTT	CASSPERASTGELFF
TRBV10-3	TRBJ2-5	TRBD2	.	TGTGCCATCAGTGATGTAGCGGGAGGCGGAGAGACCCAGTACTTC	CAISDVAGGGETQYF
TRBV28	TRBJ2-2	TRBD1	.	TGTGCCAGCAGTTTTTGGACAGGGGACACCGGGGAGCTGTTTTTT	CASSFWTGDTGELFF
TRBV5-1	TRBJ2-5	.	.	TGCGCCAGCAGGTTAACCGGGAGCCTCGCCCAGGGGACCCAGTACTTC	CASRLTGSLAQGTQYF
TRBV28	TRBJ1-4	TRBD1	.	TGTGCCAGCACCTACCCGGGGGCAGGGGGGGGCTGGGATTATGAAAAACTGTTTTTT	CASTYPGAGGGWDYEKLFF
TRBV11-2	TRBJ2-5	.	.	TGTGCCAGCAGCCATAATTTCATTGGGTACCAAGAGACCCAGTACTTC	CASSHNFIGYQETQYF
TRBV28	TRBJ1-1	TRBD1	.	TGTGCCAGCAGAATACAGGGGGCCCTAAACACTGAAGCTTTCTTT	CASRIQGALNTEAFF
TRBV5-5	TRBJ1-4	.	.	TGTGCCAGCAGCTTGGAGTCTGGGGGCCGGGAAAAACTGTTTTTT	CASSLESGGREKLFF
TRBV5-1	TRBJ2-7	TRBD1	.	TGCGCCAGCGCCTACGGGACAGGGGACTACGAGCAGTACTTC	CASAYGTGDYEQYF
TRBV9	TRBJ2-7	TRBD1	.	TGTGCCAGCAGCGTATCAGGGGGCGGGGAGCAGTACTTC	CASSVSGGGEQYF
TRBV19	TRBJ2-2	.	once	TGTGCCAGTAGTGACAGACAGGCTCGGTGGGCCGGGGAGCTGTTTTTT	CASSDRQARWAGELFF
TRBV11-2	TRBJ2-5	TRBD1	.	TGTGCCAGCAGCTACTTTAGGGGACAGGGGAGAGGGGAGACCCAGTACTTC	CASSYFRGQGRGETQYF
TRBV6-5	TRBJ2-1	TRBD2	.	TGTGCCAGCAGTTGGGCGGGAGTCTCTGAGGGGCAGTTCTTC	CASSWAGVSEGQFF
TRBV5-4	TRBJ1-5	.	.	TGTGCCAGCAGCTTGGATCAGAATCAGCCCCAGCATTTT	CASSLDQNQPQHF
TRBV28	TRBJ1-1	.	.	TGTGCCAGCAGTTCTCGGGGGAGCACTGAAGCTTTCTTT	CASSSRGSTEAFF
TRBV5-6	TRBJ2-2	.	.	TGTGCCAGCAGCTTGACCCCCACCAAGTTAGGGCTGGGGACCGGGGAGCTGTTTTTT	CASSLTPTKLGLGTGELFF
TRBV27	TRBJ2-7	TRBD2	.	TGTGCCAGCACCCCTTCGGCGGGAGAGTCGTCCTACGAGCAGTACTTC	CASTPSAGESSYEQYF
TRBV28	TRBJ2-5	.	.	TGTGCCATTCAATCAAGGGGTTTAGAGACCCAGTACTTC	CAIQSRGLETQYF
TRBV5-6	TRBJ1-2	.	.	TGTGCCAGCAGCCGGCCGCGGCCTTGGGGCGATGGCTACACCTTC	CASSRPRPWGDGYTF